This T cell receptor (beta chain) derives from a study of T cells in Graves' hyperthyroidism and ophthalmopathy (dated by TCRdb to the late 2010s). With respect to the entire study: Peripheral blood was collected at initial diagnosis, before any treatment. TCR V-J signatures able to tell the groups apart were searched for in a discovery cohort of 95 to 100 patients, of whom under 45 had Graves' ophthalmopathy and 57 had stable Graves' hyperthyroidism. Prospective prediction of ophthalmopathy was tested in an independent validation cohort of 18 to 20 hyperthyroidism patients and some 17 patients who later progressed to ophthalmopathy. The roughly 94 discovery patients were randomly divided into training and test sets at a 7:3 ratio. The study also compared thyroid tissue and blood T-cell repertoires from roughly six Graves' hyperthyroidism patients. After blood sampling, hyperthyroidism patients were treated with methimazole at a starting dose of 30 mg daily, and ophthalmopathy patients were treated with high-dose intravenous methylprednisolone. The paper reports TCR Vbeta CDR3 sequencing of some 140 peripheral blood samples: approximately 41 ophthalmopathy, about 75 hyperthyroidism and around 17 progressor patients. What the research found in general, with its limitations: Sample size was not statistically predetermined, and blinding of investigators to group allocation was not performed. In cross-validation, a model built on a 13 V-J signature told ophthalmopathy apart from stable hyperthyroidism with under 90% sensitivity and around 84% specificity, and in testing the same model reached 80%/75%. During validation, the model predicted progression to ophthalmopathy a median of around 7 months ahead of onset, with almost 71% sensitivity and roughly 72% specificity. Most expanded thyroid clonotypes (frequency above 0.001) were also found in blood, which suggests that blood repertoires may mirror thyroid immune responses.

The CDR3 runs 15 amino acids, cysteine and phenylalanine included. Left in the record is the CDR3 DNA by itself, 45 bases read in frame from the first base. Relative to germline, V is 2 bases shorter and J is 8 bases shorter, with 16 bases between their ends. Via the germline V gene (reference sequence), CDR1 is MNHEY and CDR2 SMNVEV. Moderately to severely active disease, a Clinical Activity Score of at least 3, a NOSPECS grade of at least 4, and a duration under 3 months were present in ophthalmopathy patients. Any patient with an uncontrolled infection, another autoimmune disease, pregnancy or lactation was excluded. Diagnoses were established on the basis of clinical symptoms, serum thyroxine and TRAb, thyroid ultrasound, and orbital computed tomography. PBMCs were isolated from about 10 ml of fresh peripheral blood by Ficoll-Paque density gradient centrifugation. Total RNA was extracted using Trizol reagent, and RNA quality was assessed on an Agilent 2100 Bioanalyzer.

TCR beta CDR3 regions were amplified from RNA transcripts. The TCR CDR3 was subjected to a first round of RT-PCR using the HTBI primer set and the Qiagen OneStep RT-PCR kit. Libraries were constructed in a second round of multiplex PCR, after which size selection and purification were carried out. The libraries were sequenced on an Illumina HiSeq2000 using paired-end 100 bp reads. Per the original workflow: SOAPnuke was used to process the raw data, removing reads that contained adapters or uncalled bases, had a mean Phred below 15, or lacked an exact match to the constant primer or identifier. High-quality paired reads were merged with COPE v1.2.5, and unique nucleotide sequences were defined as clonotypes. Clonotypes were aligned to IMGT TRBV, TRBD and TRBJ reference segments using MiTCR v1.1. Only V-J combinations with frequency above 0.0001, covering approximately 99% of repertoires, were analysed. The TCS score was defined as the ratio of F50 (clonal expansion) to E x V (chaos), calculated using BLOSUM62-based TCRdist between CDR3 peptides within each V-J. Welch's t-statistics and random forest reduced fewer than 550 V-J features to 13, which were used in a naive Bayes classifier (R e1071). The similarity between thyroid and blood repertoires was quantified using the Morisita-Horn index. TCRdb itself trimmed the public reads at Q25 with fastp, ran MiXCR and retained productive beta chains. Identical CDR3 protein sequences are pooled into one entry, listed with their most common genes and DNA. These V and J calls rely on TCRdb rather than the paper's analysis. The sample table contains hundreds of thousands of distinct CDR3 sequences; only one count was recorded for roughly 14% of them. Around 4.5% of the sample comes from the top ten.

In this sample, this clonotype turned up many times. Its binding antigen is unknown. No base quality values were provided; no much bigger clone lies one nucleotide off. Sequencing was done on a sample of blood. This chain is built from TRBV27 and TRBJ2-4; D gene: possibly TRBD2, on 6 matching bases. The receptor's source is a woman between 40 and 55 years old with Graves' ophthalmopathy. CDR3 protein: CASSLTPGSGDIQYF. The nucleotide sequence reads TGTGCCAGCAGTTTAACCCCCGGGAGTGGGGACATTCAGTACTTC.